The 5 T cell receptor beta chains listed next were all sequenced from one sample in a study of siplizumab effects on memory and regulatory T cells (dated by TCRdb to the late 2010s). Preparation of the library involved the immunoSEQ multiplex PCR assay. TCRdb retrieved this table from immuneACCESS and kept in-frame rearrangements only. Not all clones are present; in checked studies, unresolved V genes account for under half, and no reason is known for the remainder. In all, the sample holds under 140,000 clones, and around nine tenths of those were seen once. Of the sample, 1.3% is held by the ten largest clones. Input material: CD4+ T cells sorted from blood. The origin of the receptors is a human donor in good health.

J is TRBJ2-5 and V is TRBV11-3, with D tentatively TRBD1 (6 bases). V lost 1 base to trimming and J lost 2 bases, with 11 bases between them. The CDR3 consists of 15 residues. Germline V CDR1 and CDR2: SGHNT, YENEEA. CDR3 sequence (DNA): TGTGCCAGCAGCTTAGGCTGGACAGCGCAAGAGACCCAGTACTTC. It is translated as CASSLGWTAQETQYF.

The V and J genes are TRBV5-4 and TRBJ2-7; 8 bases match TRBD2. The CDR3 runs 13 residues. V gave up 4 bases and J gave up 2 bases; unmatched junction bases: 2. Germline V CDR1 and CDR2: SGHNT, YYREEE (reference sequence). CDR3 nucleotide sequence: TGTGCCAGCAGCGGGACTAGTCCCTACGAGCAGTACTTC. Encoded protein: CASSGTSPYEQYF.

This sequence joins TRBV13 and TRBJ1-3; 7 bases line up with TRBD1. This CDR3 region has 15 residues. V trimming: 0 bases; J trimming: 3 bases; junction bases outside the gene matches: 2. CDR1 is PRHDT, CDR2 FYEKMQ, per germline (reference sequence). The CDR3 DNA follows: TGTGCCAGCAGCTTAGGGACAGGGAATGGAAACACCATATATTTT. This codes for CASSLGTGNGNTIYF.

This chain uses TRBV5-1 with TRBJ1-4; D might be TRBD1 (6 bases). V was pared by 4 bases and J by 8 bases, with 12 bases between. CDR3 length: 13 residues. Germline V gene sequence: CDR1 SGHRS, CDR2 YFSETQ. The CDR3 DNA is TGCGCCAGCAGCCTTGGGACACAAGAAAAACTGTTTTTT. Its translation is CASSLGTQEKLFF.

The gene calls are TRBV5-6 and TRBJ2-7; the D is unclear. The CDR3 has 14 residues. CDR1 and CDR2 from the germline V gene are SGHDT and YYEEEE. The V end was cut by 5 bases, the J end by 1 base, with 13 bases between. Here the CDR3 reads CASRSTGLSYEQYF. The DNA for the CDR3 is TGTGCCAGCAGGTCCACGGGTCTTTCCTACGAGCAGTACTTC.